This T cell receptor beta chain is from a study of T cells in tuberculosis. V was clipped by 0 bases and J by 8 bases, with 15 bases between them. The CDR3 is 15 residues long. The germline V gene encodes CDR1 LGHNA and CDR2 YSLEER. In regard to this clone: As yet, its antigen is unknown.

General study results and limits: Active tuberculosis patients had shorter CDR3-alpha; the beta difference was nonsignificant. Selection depended on which cryopreserved specimens were available.

Each clinical donor contributed on average around 97,000 T cells from unsorted cryopreserved PBMC. Sequenced by immunoSEQ multiplex PCR; TCRdb stores in-frame clones only, minus some. The table shows tens of thousands of clones, with 80% to 90% occurring only once. The chain links TRBV4-3 to TRBJ2-3; D remains unclear. The receptor was isolated from a donor between 10 and 35 years old with latent tuberculosis or without tuberculosis infection. The sample was PBMCs. CDR3 protein: CASSQDARTLGTQYF. The CDR3 bases are TGCGCCAGCAGCCAAGATGCCCGAACCCTAGGTACGCAGTATTTT.